Listed below are T cell receptor beta chains from one sample, sequenced in a study of T cells in Graves' hyperthyroidism and ophthalmopathy. TCRdb called the multiplex PCR reads again in MiXCR, with one record for every CDR3 protein. Found here are more than 650,000 distinct CDR3 sequences, 14% of them singletons; the top ten hold roughly 10%. The sequencing sample was made of blood. These receptors were collected from a woman between 18 and 29 years old with Graves' hyperthyroidism. Each CDR3 is given with its conserved first and last residue. Fields, in order: J gene, D gene, clone size, V gene, CDR3 DNA, CDR3 protein. D genes are given only for firm matches. Only part of the rows carry a size: once, few, many, or a class if the clone is expanded.

TRBJ2-1 TRBD1 many TRBV6-1 TGTGCCAGCAGTACTCCGGGACAGTACAATGAGCAGTTCTTC CASSTPGQYNEQFF
TRBJ2-3 TRBD2 - TRBV27 TGTGCCAGCAGTTTATTCACACTAGCGGGAGCCCTCACAGATACGCAGTATTTT CASSLFTLAGALTDTQYF
TRBJ2-1 - - TRBV4-3 TGCGCCAGCAGCCAACGTTACACACTAGCTAGAAGGGACGAGCAGTTCTTC CASSQRYTLARRDEQFF
TRBJ1-2 - few TRBV5-8 TGTGCCAGCAGCTGGGGAGGACGAGGCTACACCTTC CASSWGGRGYTF
TRBJ2-1 TRBD2 - TRBV20-1 TGCAGTGCTAGAGATCCAACGGGAGGGCCCGGTGAGCAGTTCTTC CSARDPTGGPGEQFF
TRBJ1-6 - - TRBV28 TGTGCCAGCAGTTCGGCTAATTCACCCCTCCACTTT CASSSANSPLHF
TRBJ1-6 - - TRBV18 TGTGCCAGCTCACCAGTTGATAATTCACCCCTCCACTTT CASSPVDNSPLHF
TRBJ2-7 TRBD1 - TRBV29-1 TGCAGCGTTTCCCAGGGGGAAATATACGAGCAGTACTTC CSVSQGEIYEQYF
TRBJ2-7 - few TRBV7-9 TGTGCCAGCAGCTTAGAAGGGGCGTTAGCCTACGAGCAGTACTTC CASSLEGALAYEQYF
TRBJ2-3 - many TRBV11-2 TGTGCCAGCAGCTTTTCAGGCAATCAGTATTTT CASSFSGNQYF
TRBJ2-7 - many TRBV29-1 TGCAGCGTCGCCCGACAGGGACTCTACGAGCAGTACTTC CSVARQGLYEQYF
TRBJ1-3 TRBD1 few TRBV5-1 TGCGCCAGCAGCTTACGGACAGGGGGCTCTGGAAACACCATATATTTT CASSLRTGGSGNTIYF
TRBJ2-5 - many TRBV18 TGTGCCAGCTCATCGACCGCAGGAGGCGAGACCCAGTACTTC CASSSTAGGETQYF
TRBJ2-1 - - TRBV10-2 TGCGCCAGCAGCGCTAAGGGCTTTCTCACATTTCGGGAGCAGTTCTTC CASSAKGFLTFREQFF
TRBJ2-5 TRBD2 many TRBV9 TGTGCCAGCAGCGTAGCAATTGGGGCGGGAGGGATGGAGACCCAGTACTTC CASSVAIGAGGMETQYF
TRBJ2-3 TRBD1 many TRBV12-3/TRBV12-4 TGTGCCAGCAGTTTGGGGACCCGGGACAGTGGATTCGGGAATACGCAGTATTTT CASSLGTRDSGFGNTQYF
TRBJ1-1 TRBD1 many TRBV7-3 TGTGCCAGCAGCTTAATGACAGGGGTGGGAACTGAAGCTTTCTTT CASSLMTGVGTEAFF
TRBJ1-3 TRBD1 few TRBV6-1 TGTGCCAGCAGTAGGGGGACAGTCAACTCTGGAAACACCATATATTTT CASSRGTVNSGNTIYF
TRBJ1-5 - many TRBV15 TGTGCCACCAGCAGAGATAGACAGCTGAATCAGCCCCAGCATTTT CATSRDRQLNQPQHF
TRBJ1-5 - - TRBV6-5 TGTGCCAGCAGTTACGGAATAGGTATGGGCAATCAGCCCCAGCATTTT CASSYGIGMGNQPQHF
TRBJ2-1 - many TRBV4-2 TGTGCCAGCAGCCAAGGGCGTCGTGACGGGCAGTTCTTC CASSQGRRDGQFF
TRBJ1-3 TRBD1 many TRBV20-1 TGCAGTGCTCGAAGGGACAGGGGGAGAGGAAACACCATATATTTT CSARRDRGRGNTIYF
TRBJ2-2 TRBD2 - TRBV3-1 TGTGCCAGCAGCCCCTTCCCGGGGGGCGGGGAGCTGTTTTTT CASSPFPGGGELFF
TRBJ1-1 - - TRBV29-1 TGCAGCGCCGAGGGTTCAGCCATGAACACTGAAGCTTTCTTT CSAEGSAMNTEAFF
TRBJ2-3 - many TRBV11-2 TGTGCCAGCAGCTTCCCCAAGCGGAAATTCACAGATACGCAGTATTTT CASSFPKRKFTDTQYF
TRBJ1-4 - many TRBV28 TGTGCCAGCAGAACCCGGGACATGCAGGAAAAACTGTTTTTT CASRTRDMQEKLFF
TRBJ1-5 - few TRBV20-1 TGCAGTGCTAGGGGGGCAAATCAGCCCCAGCATTTT CSARGANQPQHF
TRBJ2-3 - few TRBV6-1 TGTGCCAGCAGTGATGAAACGGAAGATACGCAGTATTTT CASSDETEDTQYF
TRBJ2-7 TRBD2 - TRBV4-1 TGCGCCAGCAGCCAAGACGTAGCTAGCGGGAGGCCCTTTGCTGGCGAGCAGTACTTC CASSQDVASGRPFAGEQYF